What follows describes a single T cell receptor beta chain. The source of the sample is a study of blood T cell repertoires in COVID-19. Study in general: Whether acute or convalescent, the COVID-19 samples came from the United States, Italy and Spain. Nucleic acid was either cDNA or gDNA, and it came from T cells, B-cell-depleted T cells, or PBMCs.

CDR3 length: 15 residues. Germline V CDR1 and CDR2: KGHSH, LQKENI. V was clipped by 4 bases and J by 5 bases, with 16 bases between them. Original data processing: Using reference gene primer amplification, nucleated cell counts were estimated. Assay used: immunoSEQ multiplex PCR; TCRdb lists only in-frame clones, some missing. That table supplies the V and J calls and clone size; D and trimming were determined from the DNA. The sample consists of more than 45,000 clones, more than 85% of them appearing once. Sequenced: peripheral blood. This clonotype originated in a woman older than 75 with acute or convalescent COVID-19. The chain links TRBV18 to TRBJ2-3; D possibly corresponds to TRBD2 (6 bases). CDR3: CASSRDFRLGDTQYF. The DNA of the CDR3 is TGTGCCAGCTCACGGGACTTTAGGCTGGGAGATACGCAGTATTTT.